The entry below describes one T cell receptor beta chain. The CDR3 covers 15 residues. With V trimmed by 4 bases and J by 5 bases, 11 bases remained unmatched. Per germline, CDR1 SGHRS and CDR2 YFSETQ. Clones were sequenced by immunoSEQ multiplex PCR, and TCRdb holds only the in-frame ones, with some missing. The data show 110,000 to 150,000 clones, more than 85% seen once. These data come from a study of T cell responses to AZD1222 COVID-19 vaccine. The origin of this receptor is an adult in good health. This chain uses TRBV5-1 with TRBJ2-7; 8 nucleotides line up with TRBD1. This material consisted of peripheral blood, taken on day 0 of AZD1222 vaccination. The chain's CDR3 is CASSGGTGPTDEQYF. The CDR3 DNA sequence: TGCGCCAGCAGCGGAGGGACAGGCCCCACCGACGAGCAGTACTTC.